The rows below give T cell receptor beta chains drawn from one sample of a study of blood T cell repertoires in COVID-19. Libraries were prepared by immunoSEQ multiplex PCR; TCRdb keeps only in-frame clonotypes and omits some of them. The sample has around 300,000 clones, around 90% seen once; the top ten hold approximately 1.5%. Sequenced sample: PBMCs or T cells enriched from blood (not recorded which). Source of these receptors: a woman between 18 and 30 years old with acute COVID-19. Each CDR3 is given with its conserved first and last residue. The D gene is left open where the match is weak. Size is stated for part of the rows, as once, few or many counts, or as a class when the clone is expanded.

NA	NA	TRBV7-9	TRBJ2-1	CASSLTSPYNEQFF	TGTGCCAGCAGCTTAACTAGCCCCTACAATGAGCAGTTCTTC
TRBD2	NA	TRBV19	TRBJ2-1	CASSWGAGGLTLSYNEQFF	TGTGCCAGTAGCTGGGGGGCGGGAGGGCTTACCCTCTCCTACAATGAGCAGTTCTTC
TRBD1	few	TRBV28	TRBJ1-5	CASSLWDRANQPQHF	TGTGCCAGCAGTTTATGGGACAGGGCCAATCAGCCCCAGCATTTT
NA	NA	TRBV28	TRBJ2-3	CASSCSLAGGTDTQYF	TGTGCCAGCAGTTGTTCCCTCGCAGGGGGCACAGATACGCAGTATTTT
NA	NA	TRBV18	TRBJ1-1	CASSPRGNTEAFF	TGTGCCAGCTCACCCAGGGGAAACACTGAAGCTTTCTTT
TRBD2	NA	TRBV27	TRBJ2-5	CASTIGLAGGSETQYF	TGTGCCAGCACCATCGGGCTAGCGGGAGGGTCGGAGACCCAGTACTTC
NA	NA	TRBV2	TRBJ2-3	CASIKRGPVWGDTQYF	TGTGCCAGCATTAAGCGAGGGCCAGTTTGGGGAGATACGCAGTATTTT
NA	NA	TRBV29-1	TRBJ2-5	CSAHGGGETQYF	TGCAGCGCCCACGGGGGAGGAGAGACCCAGTACTTC
NA	NA	TRBV7-8	TRBJ2-2	CASSPLGNTGELFF	TGTGCCAGCAGCCCCCTAGGCAACACCGGGGAGCTGTTTTTT
TRBD1	NA	TRBV27	TRBJ1-6	CASSLSTGNNSPLHF	TGTGCCAGCAGTTTATCGACAGGGAATAATTCACCCCTCCACTTT
NA	NA	TRBV30	TRBJ1-2	CAWSVGQGQDGYTF	TGTGCCTGGAGTGTAGGGCAGGGTCAGGATGGCTACACCTTC
NA	NA	TRBV6-5	TRBJ1-1	CASSYIGNTEAFF	TGTGCCAGCAGTTACATCGGGAACACTGAAGCTTTCTTT
TRBD2	NA	TRBV9	TRBJ2-7	CASSAGLAYEQYF	TGTGCCAGCAGCGCAGGACTAGCGTACGAGCAGTACTTC
NA	once	TRBV4-3	TRBJ2-3	CASSQSLARTDTQYF	TGCGCCAGCAGCCAATCGCTAGCCCGCACAGATACGCAGTATTTT
NA	NA	TRBV10-2	TRBJ2-7	CASSEDKAYEQYF	TGCGCCAGCAGTGAGGACAAAGCCTACGAGCAGTACTTC
TRBD2	NA	TRBV5-1	TRBJ2-5	CASSIGLEETQYF	TGCGCCAGCAGCATAGGACTAGAAGAGACCCAGTACTTC
NA	NA	TRBV7-6	TRBJ2-5	CASSLMQQETQYF	TGTGCCAGCAGCTTAATGCAGCAAGAGACCCAGTACTTC
TRBD1	NA	TRBV30	TRBJ1-5	CAWSSGLGTGANEPQHF	TGTGCCTGGAGTAGCGGGTTGGGGACAGGGGCTAACGAGCCCCAGCATTTT
NA	NA	TRBV19	TRBJ2-5	CASSPETLQETQYF	TGTGCCAGTAGTCCCGAGACACTCCAAGAGACCCAGTACTTC
TRBD1	NA	TRBV2	TRBJ1-5	CASSDPGGDQPQHF	TGTGCCAGCAGTGACCCAGGGGGAGATCAGCCCCAGCATTTT